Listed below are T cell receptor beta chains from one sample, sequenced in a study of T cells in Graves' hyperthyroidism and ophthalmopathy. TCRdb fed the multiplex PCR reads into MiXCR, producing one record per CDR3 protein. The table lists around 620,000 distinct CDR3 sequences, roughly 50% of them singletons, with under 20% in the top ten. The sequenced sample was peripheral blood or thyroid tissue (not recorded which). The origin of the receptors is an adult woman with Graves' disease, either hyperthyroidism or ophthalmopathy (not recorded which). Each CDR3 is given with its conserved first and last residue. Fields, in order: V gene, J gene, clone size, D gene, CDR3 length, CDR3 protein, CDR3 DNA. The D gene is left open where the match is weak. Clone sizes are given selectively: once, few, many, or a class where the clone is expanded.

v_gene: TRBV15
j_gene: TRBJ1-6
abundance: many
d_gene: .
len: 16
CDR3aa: CATSRGFVVSNSPLHF
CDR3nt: TGTGCCACCAGCAGAGGTTTCGTAGTTTCAAATTCACCCCTCCACTTT

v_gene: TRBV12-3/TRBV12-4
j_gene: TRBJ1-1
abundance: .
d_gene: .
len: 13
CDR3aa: CASSSQGEAEAFF
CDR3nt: TGTGCCAGCAGTTCTCAGGGAGAGGCTGAAGCTTTCTTT

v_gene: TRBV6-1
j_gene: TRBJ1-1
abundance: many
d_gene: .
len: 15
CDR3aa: CASGYLGGRNTEAFF
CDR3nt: TGTGCCAGCGGGTATCTGGGGGGGCGAAACACTGAAGCTTTCTTT

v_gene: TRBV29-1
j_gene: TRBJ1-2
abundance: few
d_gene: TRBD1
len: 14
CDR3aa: CSVSTGDGRWGYTF
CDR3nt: TGCAGCGTTTCGACAGGGGACGGCCGGTGGGGCTACACCTTC

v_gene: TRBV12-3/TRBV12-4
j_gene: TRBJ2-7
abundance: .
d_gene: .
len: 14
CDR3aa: CASSPSGQTYEQYF
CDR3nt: TGTGCCAGCAGTCCCTCCGGACAGACCTACGAGCAGTACTTC

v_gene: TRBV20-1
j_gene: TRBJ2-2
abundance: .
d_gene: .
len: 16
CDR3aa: CSARGGGAMNTGELFF
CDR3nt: TGCAGTGCTAGAGGAGGGGGGGCCATGAACACTGGGGAGCTGTTTTTT

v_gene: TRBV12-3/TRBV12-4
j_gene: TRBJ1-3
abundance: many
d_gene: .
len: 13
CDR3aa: CASTFATGNTIYF
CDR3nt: TGTGCCAGCACCTTCGCGACCGGAAACACCATATATTTT

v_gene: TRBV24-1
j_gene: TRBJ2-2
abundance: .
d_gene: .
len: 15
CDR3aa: CASSFWTPNTGELFF
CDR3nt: TGTGCCAGCAGTTTTTGGACTCCGAACACCGGGGAGCTGTTTTTT

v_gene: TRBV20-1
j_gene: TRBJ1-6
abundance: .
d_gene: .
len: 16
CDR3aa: CSAIPDRRTDISPLHF
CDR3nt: TGCAGTGCCATCCCTGATCGTCGGACAGATATATCACCCCTCCACTTT

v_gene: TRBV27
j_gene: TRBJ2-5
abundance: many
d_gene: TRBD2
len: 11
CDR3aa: CASSGEGTQYF
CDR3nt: TGTGCCAGCAGCGGGGAGGGGACCCAGTACTTC

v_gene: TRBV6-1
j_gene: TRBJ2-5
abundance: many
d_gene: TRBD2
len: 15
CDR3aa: CASSASGKGEETQYF
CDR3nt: TGTGCCAGCAGTGCTAGCGGGAAAGGGGAAGAGACCCAGTACTTC

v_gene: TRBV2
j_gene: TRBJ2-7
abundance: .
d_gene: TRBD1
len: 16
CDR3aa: CASTDPGQGASYEQYF
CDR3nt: TGTGCCAGCACCGACCCGGGACAGGGGGCCTCCTACGAGCAGTACTTC

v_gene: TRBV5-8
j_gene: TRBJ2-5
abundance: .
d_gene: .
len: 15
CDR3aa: CASSGGTRGYGTQYF
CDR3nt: TGTGCCAGCAGCGGGGGGACCAGAGGGTATGGGACCCAGTACTTC

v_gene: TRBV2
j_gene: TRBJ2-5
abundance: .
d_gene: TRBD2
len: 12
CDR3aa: CASLLAEETQYF
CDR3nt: TGTGCCAGCTTGCTAGCGGAAGAGACCCAGTACTTC

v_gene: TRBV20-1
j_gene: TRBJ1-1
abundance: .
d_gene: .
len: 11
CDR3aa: CSARPNPEAFF
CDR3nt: TGCAGTGCAAGACCGAACCCTGAAGCTTTCTTT

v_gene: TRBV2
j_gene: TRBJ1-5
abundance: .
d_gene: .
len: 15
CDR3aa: CATSRPASSLQPQHF
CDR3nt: TGTGCCACCAGCAGACCTGCCAGTAGCCTTCAGCCCCAGCATTTT

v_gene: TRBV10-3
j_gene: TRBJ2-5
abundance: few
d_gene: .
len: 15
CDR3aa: CAISEFGASQETQYF
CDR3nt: TGTGCCATCAGTGAGTTCGGGGCTAGCCAAGAGACCCAGTACTTC

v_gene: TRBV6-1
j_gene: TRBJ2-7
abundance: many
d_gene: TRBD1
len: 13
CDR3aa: CASRTGGAYEQYF
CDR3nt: TGTGCCAGTCGGACAGGGGGAGCCTACGAGCAGTACTTC

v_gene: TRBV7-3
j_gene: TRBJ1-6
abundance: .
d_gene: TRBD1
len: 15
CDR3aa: CASSSRTGTHSPLHF
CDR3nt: TGTGCCAGCAGCTCAAGGACAGGGACGCATTCACCCCTCCACTTT

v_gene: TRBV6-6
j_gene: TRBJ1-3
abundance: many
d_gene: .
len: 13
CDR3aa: CASSSLTRNTIYF
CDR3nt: TGTGCCAGCAGTTCCTTGACAAGGAACACCATATATTTT

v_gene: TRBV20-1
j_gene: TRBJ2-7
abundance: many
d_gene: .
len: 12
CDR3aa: CSANSDSYEQYF
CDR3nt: TGCAGTGCTAACAGTGACTCCTACGAGCAGTACTTC

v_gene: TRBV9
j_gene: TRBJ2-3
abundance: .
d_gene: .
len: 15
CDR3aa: CASSVVGASTDTQYF
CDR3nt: TGTGCCAGCAGCGTAGTCGGGGCCAGCACAGATACGCAGTATTTT

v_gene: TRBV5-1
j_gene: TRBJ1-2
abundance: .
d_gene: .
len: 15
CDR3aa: CASSLAFDSNYGYTF
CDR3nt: TGCGCCAGCAGCTTGGCCTTTGACAGTAACTATGGCTACACCTTC

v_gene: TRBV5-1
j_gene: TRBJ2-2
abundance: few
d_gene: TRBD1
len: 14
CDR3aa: CASSQGQTTGELFF
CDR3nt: TGCGCCAGCAGCCAGGGACAGACGACCGGGGAGCTGTTTTTT

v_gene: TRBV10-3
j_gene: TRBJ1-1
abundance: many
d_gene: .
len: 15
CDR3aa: CAISESPQPNTEAFF
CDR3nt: TGTGCCATCAGTGAGTCGCCCCAACCAAACACTGAAGCTTTCTTT

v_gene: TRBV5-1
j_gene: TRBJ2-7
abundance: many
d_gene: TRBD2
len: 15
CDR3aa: CASSLEPSGRYEQYF
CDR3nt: TGCGCCAGCAGCTTGGAGCCTAGCGGGAGATACGAGCAGTACTTC

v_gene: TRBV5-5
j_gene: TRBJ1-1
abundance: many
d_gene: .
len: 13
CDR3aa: CASKPGQNTEAFF
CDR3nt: TGTGCCAGCAAACCAGGGCAGAACACTGAAGCTTTCTTT

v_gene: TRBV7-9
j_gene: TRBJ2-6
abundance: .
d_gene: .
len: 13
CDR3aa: CASGRAGANVLTF
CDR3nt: TGTGCCAGCGGGCGTGCTGGGGCCAACGTCCTGACTTTC

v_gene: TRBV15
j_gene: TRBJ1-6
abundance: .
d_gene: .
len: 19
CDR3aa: CATSSLGLQVPDYNSPLHF
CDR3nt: TGTGCCACCAGCAGCTTGGGCTTACAGGTGCCCGACTATAATTCACCCCTCCACTTT

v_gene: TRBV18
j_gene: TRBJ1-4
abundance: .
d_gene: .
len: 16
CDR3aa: CASSPPFGTTNEKLFF
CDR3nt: TGTGCCAGCTCACCACCGTTTGGAACAACTAATGAAAAACTGTTTTTT

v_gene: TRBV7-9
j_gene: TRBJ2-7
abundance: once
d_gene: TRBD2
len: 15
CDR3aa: CASSPGTSSGYEQYF
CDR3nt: TGTGCCAGCAGCCCCGGGACTAGCTCCGGCTACGAGCAGTACTTC

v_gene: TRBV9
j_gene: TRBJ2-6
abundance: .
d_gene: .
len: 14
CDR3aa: CASSSGQGANVLTF
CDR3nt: TGTGCCAGCAGCTCCGGCCAGGGGGCCAACGTCCTGACTTTC

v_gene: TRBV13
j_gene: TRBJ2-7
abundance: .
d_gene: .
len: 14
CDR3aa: CASSGEGPFGEQYF
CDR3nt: TGTGCCAGCAGCGGAGAGGGACCTTTCGGAGAGCAGTACTTC

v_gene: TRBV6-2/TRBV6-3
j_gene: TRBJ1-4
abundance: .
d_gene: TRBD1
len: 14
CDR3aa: CASRNDRGGEKLFF
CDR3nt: TGTGCCAGCAGGAACGACAGGGGAGGGGAAAAACTGTTTTTT

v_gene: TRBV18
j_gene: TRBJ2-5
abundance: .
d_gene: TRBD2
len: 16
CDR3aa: CASSPGTSGSQETKYF
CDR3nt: TGTGCCAGCTCACCCGGGACTAGCGGGAGTCAAGAGACCAAGTACTTC

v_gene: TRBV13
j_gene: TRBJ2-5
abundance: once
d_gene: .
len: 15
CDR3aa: CASSLGQGFKETQYF
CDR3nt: TGTGCCAGCAGCTTAGGACAGGGTTTCAAGGAGACCCAGTACTTC

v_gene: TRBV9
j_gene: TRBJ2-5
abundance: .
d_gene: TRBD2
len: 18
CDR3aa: CASSVGSRAGGPEETQYF
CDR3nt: TGTGCCAGCAGCGTAGGCTCGAGGGCGGGAGGGCCGGAAGAGACCCAGTACTTC

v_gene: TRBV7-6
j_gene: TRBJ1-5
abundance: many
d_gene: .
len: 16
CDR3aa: CASSPSVSGAGQPQHF
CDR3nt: TGTGCCAGCAGCCCCTCGGTCTCGGGGGCTGGCCAGCCCCAGCATTTT

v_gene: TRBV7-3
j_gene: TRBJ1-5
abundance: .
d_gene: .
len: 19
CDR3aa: CASSLGVLPPDPSNQPQHF
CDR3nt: TGTGCCAGCAGCTTGGGAGTTCTCCCCCCGGACCCAAGCAATCAGCCCCAGCATTTT

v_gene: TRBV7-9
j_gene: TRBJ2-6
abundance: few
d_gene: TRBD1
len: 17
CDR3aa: CASSLGGGGSGANVLTF
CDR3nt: TGTGCCAGCAGCTTAGGAGGGGGCGGATCTGGGGCCAACGTCCTGACTTTC

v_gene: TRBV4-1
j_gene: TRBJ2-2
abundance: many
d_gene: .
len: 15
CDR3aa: CASSRPGDSTGELFF
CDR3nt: TGCGCCAGCAGCCGCCCGGGAGATAGCACCGGGGAGCTGTTTTTT

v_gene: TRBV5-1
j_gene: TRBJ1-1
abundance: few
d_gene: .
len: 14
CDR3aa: CASSGQSQITEAFF
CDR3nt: TGCGCCAGCAGCGGTCAGTCTCAGATTACTGAAGCTTTCTTT

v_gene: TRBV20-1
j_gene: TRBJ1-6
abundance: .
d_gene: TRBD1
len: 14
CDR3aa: CSASWTGYNSPLHF
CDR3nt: TGCAGTGCTAGCTGGACAGGGTATAATTCACCCCTCCACTTT

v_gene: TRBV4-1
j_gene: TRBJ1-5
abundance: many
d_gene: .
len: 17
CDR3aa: CASSQDLRLPHNQPQHF
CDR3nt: TGCGCCAGCAGCCAAGATTTGCGTCTCCCCCACAATCAGCCCCAGCATTTT

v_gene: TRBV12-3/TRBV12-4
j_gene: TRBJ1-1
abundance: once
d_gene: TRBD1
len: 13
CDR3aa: CASSSDRYTEAFF
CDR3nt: TGTGCCAGCAGTTCGGACAGGTACACTGAAGCTTTCTTT

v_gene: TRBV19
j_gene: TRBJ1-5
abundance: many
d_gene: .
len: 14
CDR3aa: CASGPRGIHQPQHF
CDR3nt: TGTGCCAGCGGACCCCGAGGGATCCATCAGCCCCAGCATTTT

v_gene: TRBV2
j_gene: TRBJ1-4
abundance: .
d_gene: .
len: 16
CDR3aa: CASSEALSSGNEKLFF
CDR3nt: TGTGCCAGCAGTGAAGCGCTATCGAGCGGAAATGAAAAACTGTTTTTT

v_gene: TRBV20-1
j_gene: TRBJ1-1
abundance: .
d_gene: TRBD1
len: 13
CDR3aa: CSASPGQGTEAFF
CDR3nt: TGCAGTGCTAGCCCGGGACAGGGCACTGAAGCTTTCTTT

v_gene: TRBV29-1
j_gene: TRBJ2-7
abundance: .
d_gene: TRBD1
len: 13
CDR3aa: CSVIGQVPYEQYF
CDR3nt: TGCAGCGTCATCGGACAGGTTCCCTACGAGCAGTACTTC